The clone carrying this TCR beta chain was recorded at least ten times. V was pared by 3 bases and J by 10 bases, with 16 bases between. Germline V gene data show CDR1 as GTSNPN and CDR2 as SVGIG (reference sequence). The CDR3 consists of 13 residues. This sample is drawn from a study of T cells in Graves' hyperthyroidism and ophthalmopathy. Study at large: Peripheral blood sampling occurred at initial diagnosis, before any treatment.

TCR beta CDR3 sequences were amplified from RNA transcripts. Using the HTBI primer set, a first-round RT-PCR was run on the TCR CDR3. TCRdb ran MiXCR on the multiplex PCR reads and lists one entry per CDR3 protein. This sample carries 280,000 or so distinct CDR3 sequences, 13% to 15% of them seen once, and the ten largest clones take 30% to 35%. Blood dates from first hyperthyroidism diagnosis, before any ophthalmopathy symptoms. The receptor comes from a woman between 45 and 60 years old with Graves' hyperthyroidism that later progressed to Graves' ophthalmopathy. Specimen: blood. The genes are TRBV30 and TRBJ1-5; TRBD1 is a possible D gene (5 bases). The CDR3 loop reads CAWRERGQGPQHF. The DNA for the CDR3 is TGTGCCTGGAGAGAAAGGGGCCAAGGCCCCCAGCATTTT.